This is a list of T cell receptor beta chains from one sample in a study of T cell repertoires in cytomegalovirus infection. TCRdb analysed the reads with MiXCR anew, one entry per CDR3 protein. The sample consists of fewer than 550,000 distinct CDR3 sequences, roughly 10% of them appearing once. Specimen: PBMCs. The source is a human donor in good health (CMV status not recorded). Some clones in this sample may be carry-over from other donors' samples. The CDR3 runs from the conserved cysteine through the conserved F or W. The D gene is left open where the match is weak. Some rows mark clone size as missing; the rest say once, few, many or name a class of expanded clone.

j_call v_call d_call clone_size cdr3_nt cdr3_aa
TRBJ1-3 TRBV7-7 TRBD1 many TGTGCTAGCAGTCCCCTTGTCCAAACAGGGGCTGGAAACACCATATATTTT CASSPLVQTGAGNTIYF
TRBJ2-5 TRBV5-6 TRBD1 many TGTGCCAGCAGCTTGGCGGAAATGACAGGGCAAGAGACCCAGTACTTC CASSLAEMTGQETQYF
TRBJ2-3 TRBV9 TRBD2 few TGTGCCAGCAAGCGGGGAGATACGCAGTATTTT CASKRGDTQYF
TRBJ2-7 TRBV19 TRBD1 many TGTGCCAGTAGTACAGGACAGGCCATTAATGCCTACGAGCAGTACTTC CASSTGQAINAYEQYF
TRBJ1-3 TRBV5-1 - many TGCGCCAGCAGCCCTGCCACGGCTGGAAACACCATATATTTT CASSPATAGNTIYF
TRBJ2-7 TRBV20-1 - many TGCAGTGCTAGTAGTCCGACGCGCAACTCCTACGAGCAGTACTTC CSASSPTRNSYEQYF
TRBJ2-3 TRBV7-9 TRBD2 many TGTGCCAGCTTCGAAGCGGGAGCGACAGATACGCAGTATTTT CASFEAGATDTQYF
TRBJ2-7 TRBV28 TRBD2 once TGTGCCAGCAGCCGGGGGGATGTCGGGTACAAGCAGTACTTC CASSRGDVGYKQYF
TRBJ1-2 TRBV27 - many TGTGCCAGCAGTTTGCAGAAAAGTCTCGGCTACACCTTC CASSLQKSLGYTF
TRBJ2-1 TRBV4-1 TRBD2 - TGCGCCAGCAGCCAATTAGCGGGGGGGCGGAATGAGCAGTTCTTC CASSQLAGGRNEQFF
TRBJ1-5 TRBV18 - - TGTGCCAGCTCACCTACTATAGGGGGAAATCAGCCCCAGCATTTT CASSPTIGGNQPQHF
TRBJ2-7 TRBV20-1 - few TGCAGTGCCCCGGGGCAGACCTACGAGCAGTACTTC CSAPGQTYEQYF
TRBJ2-7 TRBV12-3/TRBV12-4 - many TGTGCCAGCAGCCGGACAGAAACCTTCTCCTACGAGCAGTACTTC CASSRTETFSYEQYF
TRBJ2-5 TRBV6-5 - many TGTGCCAGCAGTTCTCCGGACAGCCAAGAGACCCAGTACTTC CASSSPDSQETQYF
TRBJ2-7 TRBV6-5 - many TGTGCCAGCAGTTACTCCATGTCCTGGGGCGCCTACGAGCAGTACTTC CASSYSMSWGAYEQYF
TRBJ2-7 TRBV12-5 TRBD2 many TGTGCTAGTGCCCAACGCCGGGGGGATAGCTCCTACGAGCAGTACTTC CASAQRRGDSSYEQYF